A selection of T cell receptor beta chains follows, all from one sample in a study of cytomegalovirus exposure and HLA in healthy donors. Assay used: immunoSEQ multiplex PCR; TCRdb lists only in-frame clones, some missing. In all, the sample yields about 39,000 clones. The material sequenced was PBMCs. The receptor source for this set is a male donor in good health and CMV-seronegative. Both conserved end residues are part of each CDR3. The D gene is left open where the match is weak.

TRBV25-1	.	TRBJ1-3	CASSELKTTGNTIYF	TGTGCCAGCAGTGAATTAAAAACTACTGGAAACACCATATATTTT
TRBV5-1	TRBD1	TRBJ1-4	CASSGGTVYEKLFF	TGCGCCAGCAGCGGAGGGACAGTTTATGAAAAACTGTTTTTT
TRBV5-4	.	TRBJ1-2	CASSFTGWDGYTF	TGTGCCAGCAGCTTTACAGGGTGGGATGGCTACACCTTC
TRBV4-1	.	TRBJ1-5	CASSRRAQEPQHF	TGCGCCAGCAGCCGCAGGGCACAGGAGCCCCAGCATTTT
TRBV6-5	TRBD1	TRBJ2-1	CASSYRRDRGFVEQFF	TGTGCCAGCAGTTACAGGCGGGACAGGGGGTTTGTTGAGCAGTTCTTC
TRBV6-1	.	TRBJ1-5	CASSGPEDSNQPQHF	TGTGCCAGCAGTGGGCCGGAGGATAGCAATCAGCCCCAGCATTTT
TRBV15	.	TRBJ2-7	CATSRDLQGGSYEQYF	TGTGCCACCAGCAGAGATTTGCAGGGCGGCTCCTACGAGCAGTACTTC
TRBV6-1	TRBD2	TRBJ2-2	CASSVSGGDTGELFF	TGTGCCAGCAGTGTCAGCGGGGGGGACACCGGGGAGCTGTTTTTT
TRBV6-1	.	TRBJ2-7	CASSDAGLSYEQYF	TGTGCCAGCAGTGATGCGGGCCTTTCCTACGAGCAGTACTTC
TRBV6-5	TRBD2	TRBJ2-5	CASRGLAGAGGAQYF	TGTGCCAGCAGAGGACTAGCGGGGGCTGGGGGGGCCCAGTACTTC
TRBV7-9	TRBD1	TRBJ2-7	CASSLAPQGAGEQYF	TGTGCCAGCAGCTTAGCCCCCCAGGGGGCGGGCGAGCAGTACTTC
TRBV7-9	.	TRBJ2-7	CASSKGRGEPLTEQYF	TGTGCCAGCAGCAAAGGCCGCGGGGAGCCATTAACCGAGCAGTACTTC
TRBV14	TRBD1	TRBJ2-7	CASSLPGQGSYEQYF	TGTGCCAGCAGCCTACCGGGACAGGGATCCTACGAGCAGTACTTC
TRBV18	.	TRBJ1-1	CASSADRNTEAFF	TGTGCCAGCTCAGCGGACAGGAACACTGAAGCTTTCTTT
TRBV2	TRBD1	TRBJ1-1	CASSYGQGRNTEAFF	TGTGCCAGCAGTTACGGACAGGGCCGGAACACTGAAGCTTTCTTT
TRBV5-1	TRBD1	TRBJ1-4	CASSLSLDRDNEKLFF	TGCGCCAGCAGCTTGTCCTTGGACAGGGATAATGAAAAACTGTTTTTT
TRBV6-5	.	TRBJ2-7	CASSRTGTEQYF	TGTGCCAGCAGTCGAACAGGGACCGAGCAGTACTTC
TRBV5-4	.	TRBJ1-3	CASSFGGMNTIYF	TGTGCCAGCAGTTTCGGGGGAATGAACACCATATATTTT
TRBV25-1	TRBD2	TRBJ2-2	CASRDSGGAAGELFF	TGTGCCAGCAGGGACAGCGGGGGGGCCGCCGGGGAGCTGTTTTTT
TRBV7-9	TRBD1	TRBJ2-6	CASSSQGAGANVLTF	TGTGCCAGCAGCTCCCAGGGGGCTGGGGCCAACGTCCTGACTTTC
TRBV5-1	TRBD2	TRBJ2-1	CASSLIAGLNDEQFF	TGCGCCAGCAGCTTAATAGCGGGGCTAAACGATGAGCAGTTCTTC
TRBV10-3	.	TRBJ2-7	CAIGGGGERGNEQYF	TGTGCCATCGGTGGAGGTGGGGAAAGGGGTAACGAGCAGTACTTC
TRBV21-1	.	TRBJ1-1	CASSKDRGLEAFF	TGTGCCAGCAGCAAAGACAGGGGGCTTGAAGCTTTCTTT
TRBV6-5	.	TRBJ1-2	CASSYRRQTNYGYTF	TGTGCCAGCAGCTACCGGAGACAGACTAACTATGGCTACACCTTC
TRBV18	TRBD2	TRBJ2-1	CASSPERGNVYEQFF	TGTGCCAGCTCACCCGAGCGGGGGAACGTCTATGAGCAGTTCTTC
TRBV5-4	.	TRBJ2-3	CASSLSLVLDTDTQYF	TGTGCCAGCAGCTTGTCCCTAGTTTTAGACACAGATACGCAGTATTTT
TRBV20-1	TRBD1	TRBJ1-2	CSAYRGTGYTF	TGCAGTGCCTACAGGGGGACGGGCTACACCTTC
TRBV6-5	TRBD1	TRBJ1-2	CASSYDDRGRQAGYTF	TGTGCCAGCAGTTACGATGACAGGGGGCGTCAGGCTGGCTACACCTTC
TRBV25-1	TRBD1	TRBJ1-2	CASSEGGTGGAWYGYTF	TGTGCCAGCAGTGAAGGGGGAACAGGGGGCGCATGGTATGGCTACACCTTC
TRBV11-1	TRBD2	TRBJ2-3	CASSLGNPGTSSYTQYF	TGTGCCAGCAGCTTAGGAAACCCGGGGACTAGCTCTTATACGCAGTATTTT
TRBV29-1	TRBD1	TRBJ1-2	CSVGTGDGYTF	TGCAGCGTCGGGACAGGGGATGGCTACACCTTC
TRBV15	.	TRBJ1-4	CATSRERGWREKLFF	TGTGCCACCAGCAGAGAAAGGGGATGGCGTGAAAAACTGTTTTTT
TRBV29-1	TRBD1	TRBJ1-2	CSVDRGDFYTF	TGCAGCGTTGACAGGGGGGATTTCTACACCTTC
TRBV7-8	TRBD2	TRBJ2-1	CASSPRLARGNEQFF	TGTGCCAGCAGCCCCCGACTAGCACGAGGCAATGAGCAGTTCTTC
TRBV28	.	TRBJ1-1	CASSLGRQVKPFF	TGTGCCAGCAGTTTAGGAAGACAGGTAAAACCTTTCTTT
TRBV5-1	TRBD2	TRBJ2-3	CASSPGASGGRGTQYF	TGCGCCAGCAGCCCCGGAGCTAGCGGGGGGCGGGGTACGCAGTATTTT
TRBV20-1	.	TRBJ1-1	CSAQGTEAFF	TGCAGTGCTCAGGGGACTGAAGCTTTCTTT
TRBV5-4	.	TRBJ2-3	CASSFGIGTDTQYF	TGTGCCAGCAGCTTCGGGATTGGCACAGATACGCAGTATTTT
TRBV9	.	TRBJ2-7	CASSVGGGETYEQYF	TGTGCCAGCAGCGTAGGGGGCGGGGAGACCTACGAGCAGTACTTC
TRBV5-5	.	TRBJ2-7	CASSSIYEQYF	TGTGCCAGCAGCTCTATCTACGAGCAGTACTTC